The T cell receptor beta chain described here comes from a study of blood T cell repertoires in COVID-19. For the study at large: Nucleic acid was either cDNA or gDNA, and it came from T cells, B-cell-depleted T cells, or PBMCs.

The germline V and J ends were trimmed by 1 base and 0 bases, with 15 bases remaining between them. Germline V lookup: CDR1 LGHDT, CDR2 YNNKEL (reference sequence). The CDR3 totals 17 residues. Libraries were prepared by immunoSEQ multiplex PCR; TCRdb keeps only in-frame clonotypes and omits some of them. Of hundreds of thousands of clones in the sample, around 90% were seen once. This clonotype originated in a woman aged 18-29 years with acute COVID-19. The sequencing sample was made of PBMCs or T cells enriched from blood (not recorded which). The chain has TRBV3-1 (or the pseudogene TRBV3-2) and TRBJ2-5; tentatively, D is TRBD2 (5 bases). Here the CDR3 reads CASSQGFGGSDQETQYF. DNA for the CDR3: TGTGCCAGCAGCCAAGGATTCGGAGGATCCGACCAAGAGACCCAGTACTTC.